Following are 25 T cell receptor beta chains from one sample sequenced in a study of shared clonotypes between healthy human individuals. Profiling relied on immunoSEQ multiplex PCR, and the TCRdb table lists in-frame clones only, not all of them. The data contain 2 million to 2.5 million clones, under 97% of them singletons. Sequenced material: naive CD4+ T cells sorted from blood. Subset given: CD45RA+ positively selected. These TCRs come from a man in his late teens or twenties in good health.

The genes are TRBV4-3 and TRBJ2-3; 8 bases map to TRBD2. V lost 3 bases to trimming and J lost 0 bases; unmatched junction nucleotides: 14. This CDR3 region has 19 residues. Germline V lookup: CDR1 LGHNA, CDR2 YSLEER. This CDR3 is CASSQELAAAVSSTDTQYF. CDR3 coding DNA: TGCGCCAGCAGCCAGGAACTAGCGGCAGCCGTCTCTAGCACAGATACGCAGTATTTT.

This rearrangement joins TRBV6-1 to TRBJ2-7, with unresolved D. The V gene's germline CDR1 is MNHNS and CDR2 SASEGT. With 6 bases removed from V and 6 bases from J, the gap between germline ends came to 15 bases. The CDR3 contains 13 residues. CDR3 nucleotide sequence: TGTGCCAGCAGCGCACAAGGGATGGGCGAGCAGTACTTC. It encodes CASSAQGMGEQYF.

V is TRBV6-5 and J is TRBJ2-2; D is undetermined. V lost 2 bases and J 3 bases, leaving 4 bases between the germline ends. The CDR3 runs to 13 residues. Germline CDR1 reads MNHEY; CDR2 reads SVGAGI. CDR3 DNA: TGTGCCAGCAGTTACCACGACACCGGGGAGCTGTTTTTT. Translation: CASSYHDTGELFF.

The chain combines TRBV4-1 with TRBJ1-6, with 7 positions matching TRBD1. The CDR3 has 18 amino acids. With V trimmed by 0 bases and J by 7 bases, 12 bases remained unmatched. The germline CDR1 and CDR2 sequences are MGHRA and YSYEKL. CDR3 sequence reads: CASSQEPGTATANSPLHF. Here the CDR3 DNA reads TGCGCCAGCAGCCAAGAACCCGGGACAGCCACGGCCAATTCACCCCTCCACTTT.

This sequence joins TRBV7-2 and TRBJ2-7, with 7 bases lining up with TRBD1. The CDR3 sequence is 15 residues long. CDR1 SGHTA and CDR2 FQGNSA come from the germline V gene. J was trimmed by 3 bases and V by 5 bases; bases with no gene match: 10. The chain's CDR3 is CASSPGTERNYEQYF. DNA of the CDR3: TGTGCCAGCAGCCCCGGGACAGAGAGAAACTACGAGCAGTACTTC.

This chain connects TRBV18 to TRBJ2-7; D possibly matches TRBD1 or TRBD2 (5 bases each). Trimming pared 6 bases from V and 0 bases from J, leaving 15 bases between. Germline CDR1 KGHSH, CDR2 LQKENI. This CDR3 has 15 amino acids. The CDR3 region is CASSTGTQTSYEQYF. The CDR3 nucleotides are TGTGCCAGCTCCACCGGGACCCAGACCTCCTACGAGCAGTACTTC.

CDR3 coding DNA: TGTGCCAGCAGCATAGGAGTTGGGGGTAACACTGAAGCTTTCTTT. Translated, it gives CASSIGVGGNTEAFF. The chain is built from TRBV11-3 and TRBJ1-1, with D possibly being TRBD1 (5 bases). V shed 5 bases and J shed 2 bases, with 15 bases lying between them. This CDR3 has 15 amino acids. Germline assignment: CDR1 SGHNT and CDR2 YENEEA.

The gene calls are TRBV7-2 and TRBJ2-7; possibly TRBD1 for D (6 bases). The CDR3 totals 18 residues. Between the trimmed V and J ends, which lost 1 base and 2 bases, there was a span of 21 bases. In germline, CDR1 is SGHTA, CDR2 FQGNSA. The chain's CDR3 is CASSLVALRGGGTYEQYF. Here the CDR3 DNA reads TGTGCCAGCAGCTTAGTCGCACTGAGAGGGGGTGGTACCTACGAGCAGTACTTC. The entire variable domain, with the rest obtained from reference TRBV7-2 and TRBJ2-7, is as follows: GAGVSQSPSNKVTEKGKDVELRCDPISGHTALYWYRQSLGQGLEFLIYFQGNSAPDKSGLPSDRFSAERTGGSVSTLTIQRTQQEDSAVYLCASSLVALRGGGTYEQYFGPGTRLTVT.

J is TRBJ2-5 and V is TRBV2; 7 nucleotides match TRBD1. Germline V CDR1 and CDR2: SNHLY, FYNNEI. The CDR3 contains 14 residues. The V gene end was trimmed by 8 bases and the J gene end by 6 bases; junction bases not matched to a gene: 12. Here the CDR3 reads CASDGQAQGKTQYF. CDR3 DNA: TGTGCCAGCGACGGACAGGCCCAAGGGAAGACCCAGTACTTC.

The V call is TRBV2, the J call TRBJ1-6, with 7 nucleotides matching TRBD1. This CDR3 contains 15 residues. The V and J ends lost 2 bases and 4 bases, in that order; junction bases with no gene match: 2. Germline CDR1 and CDR2: SNHLY and FYNNEI. The CDR3 loop reads CASSESTGYNSPLHF. CDR3 DNA: TGTGCCAGCAGTGAATCGACAGGGTATAATTCACCCCTCCACTTT.

The V call is TRBV18, the J call TRBJ2-2; D might be TRBD1 (7 bases). The CDR3 is 16 residues long. The V gene lost 2 bases and the J gene lost 2 bases, with 12 bases spanning the gap. Germline V gives CDR1 KGHSH, CDR2 LQKENI. The CDR3 nucleotides read TGTGCCAGCTCACCAGGGGGGACAGTAAACACCGGGGAGCTGTTTTTT. This translates into CASSPGGTVNTGELFF.

The genes are TRBV28 and TRBJ2-7, with a tentative D call TRBD2 (7 bases). Trimming removed 3 bases at V and 5 bases at J, with 11 bases between. CDR3 size: 13 residues. Germline V gives CDR1 MDHEN, CDR2 SYDVKM. The CDR3 nucleotides read TGTGCCAGCAGTTTCGGGGGGCGGAACGAGCAGTACTTC. Protein: CASSFGGRNEQYF.

The V gene is TRBV9, the J gene TRBJ1-1, with D tentatively TRBD1 (6 bases). The germline V gene has CDR1 SGDLS and CDR2 YYNGEE. V was pared by 0 bases and J by 1 base, with 13 bases between. This CDR3 is built from 16 residues. CDR3 region: CASSVATGTKNTEAFF. The DNA for the CDR3 is TGTGCCAGCAGCGTAGCTACCGGGACAAAGAACACTGAAGCTTTCTTT.

The chain uses TRBV7-9 and TRBJ1-1; 7 bases are shared with TRBD1. V was pared by 3 bases and J by 0 bases, with 4 bases of the junction left unmatched. From germline, CDR1 is SEHNR and CDR2 FQNEAQ (reference sequence). This CDR3 comprises 15 residues. CDR3 sequence reads: CASSLKTGMNTEAFF. The CDR3 region has the DNA TGTGCCAGCAGCTTGAAGACAGGGATGAACACTGAAGCTTTCTTT.

This chain uses TRBV18 with TRBJ1-1, with no clear D. The germline V gene encodes CDR1 KGHSH and CDR2 LQKENI. Trimming cost V 0 bases and J 1 base, with 9 bases left between them. This CDR3 spans 15 amino acids. The CDR3 nucleotides read TGTGCCAGCTCACCACCGATCCGAGGGAACACTGAAGCTTTCTTT. Translated, it gives CASSPPIRGNTEAFF.

On this clone: Other DNA sequences within the sample encode an identical CDR3. The CDR3 DNA reads as TGTGCCAGCAGCGCTGGGGGAAATTCACCCCTCCACTTT. Its protein is CASSAGGNSPLHF. V and J are TRBV6-1 and TRBJ1-6; D is possibly TRBD1 (5 bases). V lost 6 bases to trimming and J lost 7 bases, with 10 bases between them. CDR3 size: 13 residues. Per germline, CDR1 MNHNS and CDR2 SASEGT.

Concerning this clone itself: The same CDR3 can be traced to other DNA sequences in this sample. The CDR3 reads CSVARGPDQPQHF. The CDR3 region has the DNA TGCAGCGTTGCACGGGGCCCTGATCAGCCCCAGCATTTT. This sequence joins TRBV29-1 and TRBJ1-5, with a possible D match to TRBD1 (5 bases). The CDR3 consists of 13 residues. Looked up from germline, CDR1 is SQVTM and CDR2 is ANQGSEA. V was clipped by 4 bases and J by 5 bases, with 12 bases between them.

Written as DNA, the CDR3 is TGTGCCAGCAGCCAAGATCGCGAGACAGGGGCCCTTGCTTACGAGCAGTACTTC. Its protein is CASSQDRETGALAYEQYF. This chain links TRBV14 with TRBJ2-7, with 8 bases lining up with TRBD1. CDR3 length: 18 amino acids. CDR1 is SGHDN and CDR2 is FVKESK in the germline V gene. J gave up 4 bases and V 0 bases, and 14 bases lay outside the gene matches.

This chain uses TRBV10-3 with TRBJ2-2; D is uncertain. The CDR3 has 14 residues. Trimming shortened V by 4 bases and J by 4 bases, and 10 bases separated the two germline ends. Germline CDR1 reads ENHRY; CDR2 reads SYGVKD. The CDR3, as DNA: TGTGCCATCAGTGGAAGCGTCGCCACCGGGGAGCTGTTTTTT. This translates into CAISGSVATGELFF.

V gene TRBV7-2 combines with J gene TRBJ2-2, with D perhaps matching TRBD2 (6 bases). Per the germline V gene, CDR1 is SGHTA and CDR2 is FQGNSA. With 5 bases removed from V and 9 bases from J, the gap between germline ends came to 10 bases. The CDR3 extends over 12 amino acids. The CDR3 DNA is TGTGCCAGCAGCCAGAGCGGGCGGGAGCTGTTTTTT. As protein: CASSQSGRELFF.

The chain links TRBV9 to TRBJ2-3; weak D call: TRBD1 (6 bases). The CDR3 runs 17 residues. Germline V gene sequence: CDR1 SGDLS, CDR2 YYNGEE. Trimming removed 0 bases at V and 3 bases at J, with 17 bases between. The CDR3 DNA is TGTGCCAGCAGCGTAGGGCGTGGGGGCGGTATAACAGATACGCAGTATTTT. It yields the protein CASSVGRGGGITDTQYF. The complete variable domain, with remaining parts taken from reference TRBV9 and TRBJ2-3, reads DSGVTQTPKHLITATGQRVTLRCSPRSGDLSVYWYQQSLDQGLQFLIQYYNGEERAKGNILERFSAQQFPDLHSELNLSSLELGDSALYFCASSVGRGGGITDTQYFGPGTRLTVL.

The gene calls are TRBV29-1 and TRBJ2-5, with D tentatively TRBD1 or TRBD2 (7 bases each). This CDR3 region has 12 residues. V dropped 5 bases and J dropped 5 bases, with 12 bases sitting between them. Germline CDR1 SQVTM, CDR2 ANQGSEA. This CDR3 reads CSVSAGQETQYF. CDR3 sequence (DNA): TGCAGCGTTTCAGCGGGACAGGAGACCCAGTACTTC.

V is TRBV7-9 and J is TRBJ1-1; tentative D call: TRBD1 (5 bases). V was cut by 2 bases and J by 4 bases, with 11 bases left in between. The CDR3 is made up of 14 amino acids. Germline V gene sequence: CDR1 SEHNR, CDR2 FQNEAQ (reference sequence). The CDR3 nucleotides are TGTGCCAGCAGCTTAAAGGCAGGGTCCACTGAAGCTTTCTTT. Its protein is CASSLKAGSTEAFF.

The chain couples TRBV2 to TRBJ1-2, with 7 bases aligning to TRBD1. Germline V gene sequence: CDR1 SNHLY, CDR2 FYNNEI. The CDR3 runs 13 residues. V trimming: 6 bases; J trimming: 2 bases; junction bases outside the gene matches: 3. CDR3 loop: CASRQGRNYGYTF. CDR3 in DNA: TGTGCCAGCAGACAGGGGAGAAACTATGGCTACACCTTC.

The J gene is TRBJ1-2, the V gene TRBV6-1; possible D gene TRBD1, 6 bases. This CDR3 is built from 11 residues. CDR1 and CDR2 from the germline V gene are MNHNS and SASEGT. V gave up 9 bases and J gave up 8 bases, with 13 bases separating them. CDR3 loop: CASQQGRGYTF. The CDR3 DNA reads as TGTGCCAGTCAGCAGGGGCGAGGCTACACCTTC.